The present TCR beta chain was sequenced within a study of early T cells in non-severe SARS-CoV-2 infection. Study-level background: Chains were not paired, and sequencing was done on bulk RNA from unsorted whole blood.

Unique molecular identifiers (one per individual cDNA molecule) were attached. TCRdb used MiXCR to reprocess the 5' RACE reads, holding one entry per CDR3 protein. The table has about 66,000 distinct CDR3 sequences, roughly 9.1% seen once. This clonotype was seen a few times. What it binds is not known. V was shortened by 2 bases and J by 3 bases, with 8 bases between the two germline ends. The CDR3 spans 12 residues. CDR1 is GTSNPN, CDR2 SVGIG, per germline (reference sequence). Study observations and caveats: Comparison of clonotypes with VDJdb favored anti-spike CD8 responses while missing private and CD4 specificities.

The chain links TRBV30 to TRBJ2-7; D not resolved. The source is an adult who was a healthcare worker with PCR-confirmed SARS-CoV-2 infection or an uninfected control (not recorded which). The source material was whole blood. The DNA of the CDR3 is TGTGCCTGGAGTCCGCCCGACTACGAGCAGTACTTC. It encodes CAWSPPDYEQYF. The whole variable domain, filled in from reference TRBV30 and TRBJ2-7, reads SQTIHQWPATLVQPVGSPLSLECTVEGTSNPNLYWYRQAAGRGLQLLFYSVGIGQISSEVPQNLSASRPQDRQFILSSKKLLLSDSGFYLCAWSPPDYEQYFGPGTRLTVT.